The rows below give T cell receptor beta chains drawn from one sample of a study of T cell responses to AZD1222 COVID-19 vaccine. Clones were read by immunoSEQ multiplex PCR, and TCRdb kept only the in-frame ones, dropping some. This table holds some 120,000 clones, roughly 85% found once. The sequencing here drew on peripheral blood, taken on day 0 of MenACWY control vaccination. The receptor source for this set is an adult in good health. CDR3s include the opening cysteine and the closing phenylalanine or tryptophan. D genes are given only for firm matches. Expanded clones are given a class, and other clones once, few, many or no size at all.

v_call	clone_size	j_call	d_call	cdr3_nt	cdr3_aa
TRBV27	-	TRBJ2-3	-	TGTGCCAGCGCCTTGTGGGATCGGGATACGCAGTATTTT	CASALWDRDTQYF
TRBV9	-	TRBJ2-4	-	TGTGCCAGCGCTGGGGCGGGATTAGCCAAAAACATTCAGTACTTC	CASAGAGLAKNIQYF
TRBV28	-	TRBJ1-2	-	TGTGCCAGCAGTTTACTGGGGGTCTATGGCTACACCTTC	CASSLLGVYGYTF
TRBV5-1	-	TRBJ2-1	-	TGCGCCAGCAGCTTGAGTCTGTACAATGAGCAGTTCTTC	CASSLSLYNEQFF
TRBV5-4	-	TRBJ1-1	-	TGTGCCAGCAGCTTGGCCGGGAGCGGGAACACTGAAGCTTTCTTT	CASSLAGSGNTEAFF
TRBV6-6	-	TRBJ2-7	-	TGTGCCAGCAGGGACAGCGCCTACGAGCAGTACTTC	CASRDSAYEQYF
TRBV19	-	TRBJ1-5	TRBD1	TGTGCCAGTAGTATAGATTGGACAGGGAGCAATCAGCCCCAGCATTTT	CASSIDWTGSNQPQHF
TRBV11-1	-	TRBJ2-1	TRBD2	TGTGCCAGCAGCCCGAGACCCCTACTAGCGGACAATGAGCAGTTCTTC	CASSPRPLLADNEQFF
TRBV5-1	-	TRBJ2-3	-	TGCGCCAGCAGCTTGCTATCTAGCACAGATACGCAGTATTTT	CASSLLSSTDTQYF
TRBV7-9	-	TRBJ2-7	-	TGTGCCAGCAGCTTGCCTCGTACCTACGAGCAGTACTTC	CASSLPRTYEQYF
TRBV6-6	once	TRBJ2-1	-	TGTGCCAGCAGTTACCCGGGGGTCTACAATGAGCAGTTCTTC	CASSYPGVYNEQFF
TRBV7-9	-	TRBJ2-3	-	TGTGCCAGCAGCTTAGCCGGGTCCACAGATACGCAGTATTTT	CASSLAGSTDTQYF
TRBV28	-	TRBJ1-5	TRBD1	TGTGCCAGTTACAGGGGAGGAGGCAATCAGCCCCAGCATTTT	CASYRGGGNQPQHF
TRBV19	-	TRBJ2-3	TRBD2	TGTGCCAGTAGTATAAGGGGGACTAGCGGAGGCACAGATACGCAGTATTTT	CASSIRGTSGGTDTQYF
TRBV7-9	-	TRBJ2-7	-	TGTGCCAGCAGCTTTGAAGCCGGGACCGGAGGGCAGTACTTC	CASSFEAGTGGQYF
TRBV18	-	TRBJ1-4	-	TGTGCCAGCAGGCCCACCGGATTACCTGCAACTAATGAAAAACTGTTTTTT	CASRPTGLPATNEKLFF
TRBV9	-	TRBJ1-2	-	TGTGCCAGCAGCGCCGGAGATTTTTGGGGCGGCTACACCTTC	CASSAGDFWGGYTF
TRBV24-1	-	TRBJ2-5	TRBD2	TGTGCCACCAGTGATCCTCTAGCGGGAGGGGAGGAGACCCAGTACTTC	CATSDPLAGGEETQYF
TRBV19	-	TRBJ2-3	-	TGTGCCAGTAGTATAGGGAAGGGGCTGAGCGATACGCAGTATTTT	CASSIGKGLSDTQYF
TRBV5-1	-	TRBJ2-1	TRBD2	TGCGCCAGCAGCTTGGGTTCCGCGGGAGGAATACATGAGCAGTTCTTC	CASSLGSAGGIHEQFF
TRBV3-1/TRBV3-2	-	TRBJ2-1	TRBD2	TGTGCCAGCAGCAAGGGAGGGCTAGCGGGGGGTGACAATGAGCAGTTCTTC	CASSKGGLAGGDNEQFF
TRBV29-1	once	TRBJ2-7	-	TGCAGCGTTGAAACCCTTACGGGCAGGTGGCAGCCGTACTTC	CSVETLTGRWQPYF
TRBV6-5	-	TRBJ1-2	-	TGTGCCAGCAGTTACCTACAGGGTCTTGGCTACACCTTC	CASSYLQGLGYTF
TRBV7-9	-	TRBJ1-1	-	TGTGCCAGCAGCTTATGGGTCCCGGGACGGCAGAACACTGAAGCTTTCTTT	CASSLWVPGRQNTEAFF
TRBV29-1	once	TRBJ2-1	-	TGCAGCGTTGCTGGGGCAGCCGAGCAGTTCTTC	CSVAGAAEQFF
TRBV7-8	-	TRBJ2-7	-	TGTGCCAGCAGCTTACTTCCTCAGGGGCAGGGGTCCTACGAGCAGTACTTC	CASSLLPQGQGSYEQYF
TRBV28	-	TRBJ1-2	TRBD1	TGTGCCAGCAGTGAAGGGGGCGCCGACTATGGCTACACCTTC	CASSEGGADYGYTF
TRBV27	-	TRBJ2-1	-	TGTGCCAGCAGTTCGGTTCGCGGTAACAACTACAATGAGCAGTTCTTC	CASSSVRGNNYNEQFF
TRBV6-2/TRBV6-3	-	TRBJ2-1	TRBD2	TGTGCCAGCAACCCAGCGGGAGTCGGGGATGAGCAGTTCTTC	CASNPAGVGDEQFF
TRBV28	-	TRBJ2-2	TRBD2	TGTGCCAGCAGCTCCCCCAGCGGGAGCGGGACCGGGGAGCTGTTTTTT	CASSSPSGSGTGELFF
TRBV11-2	-	TRBJ1-4	-	TGTGCCAGCAGCGACTTCCGGGGCCGTGAAAAACTGTTTTTT	CASSDFRGREKLFF
TRBV5-4	-	TRBJ1-1	-	TGTGCCAGCAGCCGCTTTTCTGGGGGTTCAGCGAACACTGAAGCTTTCTTT	CASSRFSGGSANTEAFF
TRBV10-3	-	TRBJ2-2	-	TGTGCCATCAGGGGACAAGGGACTACCGGGGAGCTGTTTTTT	CAIRGQGTTGELFF
TRBV27	few	TRBJ1-1	TRBD1	TGTGCCAGCAGTTGGGGACAGGGGAACACTGAAGCTTTCTTT	CASSWGQGNTEAFF
TRBV30	-	TRBJ2-5	TRBD2	TGTGCCTGGAGAACTAGCGGGCCCCAAGAGACCCAGTACTTC	CAWRTSGPQETQYF
TRBV7-2	once	TRBJ2-7	-	TGTGCCAGCAGCTTAGTAGGCCGGCAGGGTGGGGACGAGCAGTACTTC	CASSLVGRQGGDEQYF
TRBV5-4	once	TRBJ2-1	-	TGTGCCAGCAGCCCCCCCGACAGTTTGGGACCAAGGAATGAGCAGTTCTTC	CASSPPDSLGPRNEQFF
TRBV27	-	TRBJ2-7	-	TGTGCCAGCAGTTCCCCGCAGGGTGCGATGTACGAGCAGTACTTC	CASSSPQGAMYEQYF
TRBV30	-	TRBJ2-7	-	TGTGCCTGGAGTAGAGGACTGTCCTACGAGCAGTACTTC	CAWSRGLSYEQYF
TRBV7-6	-	TRBJ2-1	-	TGTGCCAGCAGCCGCGTACCACCTAGCGCTATCACCTACAATGAGCAGTTCTTC	CASSRVPPSAITYNEQFF
TRBV27	-	TRBJ1-2	-	TGTGCCAGCAGACTATTGGAAACGAATGGCTACACCTTC	CASRLLETNGYTF
TRBV28	few	TRBJ1-1	-	TGTGCCAGCAGTTTCCCAGGGAGGATAGGTACTGAAGCTTTCTTT	CASSFPGRIGTEAFF
TRBV20-1	-	TRBJ2-7	-	TGCAGTGCTCCCGACTACTACGAGCAGTACTTC	CSAPDYYEQYF
TRBV6-4	-	TRBJ2-5	-	TGTGCCAGCAGCCGACAGCAACAAGAGACCCAGTACTTC	CASSRQQQETQYF
TRBV24-1	-	TRBJ2-2	-	TGTGCCACCAGTGGTCCAAAGGACGGGGAAATTAACACCGGGGAGCTGTTTTTT	CATSGPKDGEINTGELFF
TRBV7-9	-	TRBJ1-6	-	TGTGCCAGCAGCCCACAGAGCTCCTATAATTCACCCCTCCACTTT	CASSPQSSYNSPLHF
TRBV28	few	TRBJ2-7	-	TGTGCCAGCAGTGTACAGGGTATCTCCTACGAGCAGTACTTC	CASSVQGISYEQYF
TRBV4-1	once	TRBJ2-7	TRBD2	TGCGCCAGCAGCCAAGGGTTGGGACTAGCGGGAGTTTTGTACGAGCAGTACTTC	CASSQGLGLAGVLYEQYF
TRBV11-2	-	TRBJ2-1	TRBD2	TGTGCCAGCAGCTTACGTCAAGCGGGATCCTACAATGAGCAGTTCTTC	CASSLRQAGSYNEQFF
TRBV20-1	-	TRBJ2-3	-	TGCAGTGCTAGATTCGAACCCGCGCAGTATTTT	CSARFEPAQYF